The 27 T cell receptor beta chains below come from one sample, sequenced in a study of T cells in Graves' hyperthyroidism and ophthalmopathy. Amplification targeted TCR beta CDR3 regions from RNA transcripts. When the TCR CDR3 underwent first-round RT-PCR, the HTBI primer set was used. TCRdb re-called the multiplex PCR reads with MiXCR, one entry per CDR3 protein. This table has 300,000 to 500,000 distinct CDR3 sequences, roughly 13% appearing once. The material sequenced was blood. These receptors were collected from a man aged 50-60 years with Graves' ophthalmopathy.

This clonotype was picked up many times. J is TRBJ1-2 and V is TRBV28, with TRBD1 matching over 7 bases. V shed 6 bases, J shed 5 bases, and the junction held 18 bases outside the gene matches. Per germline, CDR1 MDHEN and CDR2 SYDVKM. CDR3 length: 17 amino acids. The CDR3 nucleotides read TGTGCCAGCAGCCTGACCTACAGGGGTGGCTATCGGTATGGCTACACCTTC. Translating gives CASSLTYRGGYRYGYTF.

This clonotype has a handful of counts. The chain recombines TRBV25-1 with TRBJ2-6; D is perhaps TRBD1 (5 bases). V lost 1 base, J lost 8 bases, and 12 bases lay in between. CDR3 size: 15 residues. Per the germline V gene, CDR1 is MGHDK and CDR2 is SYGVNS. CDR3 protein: CASSESQGWSNVLTF. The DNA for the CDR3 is TGTGCCAGCAGTGAATCCCAGGGATGGTCCAACGTCCTGACTTTC.

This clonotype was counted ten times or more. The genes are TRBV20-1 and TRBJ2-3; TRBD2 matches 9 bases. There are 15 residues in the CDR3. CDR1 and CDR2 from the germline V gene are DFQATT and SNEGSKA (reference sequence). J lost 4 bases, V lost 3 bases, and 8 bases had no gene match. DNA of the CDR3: TGCAGTGCTAGGCGGCGGGAGGGCCGTGCAGATACGCAGTATTTT. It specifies CSARRREGRADTQYF.

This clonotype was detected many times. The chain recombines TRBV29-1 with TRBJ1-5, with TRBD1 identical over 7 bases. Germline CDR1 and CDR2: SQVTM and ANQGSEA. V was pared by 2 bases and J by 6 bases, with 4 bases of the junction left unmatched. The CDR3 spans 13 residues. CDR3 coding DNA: TGCAGCGTTGAACAGGGGGATGGTCAGCCCCAGCATTTT. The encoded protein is CSVEQGDGQPQHF.

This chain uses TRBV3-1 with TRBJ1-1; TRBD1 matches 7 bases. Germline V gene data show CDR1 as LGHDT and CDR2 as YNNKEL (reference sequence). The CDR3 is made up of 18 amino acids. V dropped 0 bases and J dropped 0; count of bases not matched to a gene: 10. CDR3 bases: TGTGCCAGCAGCCAAGACCCGACAGGGATCCCGATGAACACTGAAGCTTTCTTT. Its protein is CASSQDPTGIPMNTEAFF.

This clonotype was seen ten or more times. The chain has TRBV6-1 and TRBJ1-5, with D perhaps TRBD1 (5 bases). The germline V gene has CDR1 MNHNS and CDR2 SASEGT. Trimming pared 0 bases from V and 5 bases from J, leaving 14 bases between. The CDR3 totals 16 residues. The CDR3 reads CASSEAGPYPDQPQHF. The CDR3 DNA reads TGTGCCAGCAGTGAAGCGGGACCCTACCCCGATCAGCCCCAGCATTTT.

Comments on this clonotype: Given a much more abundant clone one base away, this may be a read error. CDR3 protein: CSAREGTTSSYNEQFF. CDR3 in DNA: TGCAGTGCTAGAGAGGGGACAACCAGCTCCTACAATGAGCAGTTCTTC. The chain combines TRBV20-1 with TRBJ2-1; D is perhaps TRBD1 (6 bases). The V end was cut by 0 bases, the J end by 0 bases, with 12 bases between. The length of the CDR3 is 16 residues. Germline V gene sequence: CDR1 DFQATT, CDR2 SNEGSKA (reference sequence).

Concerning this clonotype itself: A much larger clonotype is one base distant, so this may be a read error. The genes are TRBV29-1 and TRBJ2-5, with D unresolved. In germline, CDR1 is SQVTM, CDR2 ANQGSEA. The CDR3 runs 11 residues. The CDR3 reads CSVEEQENQYF. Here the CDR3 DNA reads TGCAGCGTTGAAGAGCAAGAGAACCAGTACTTC.

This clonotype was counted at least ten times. DNA of the CDR3: TGCAGTGCCGACCCGACAGGTCAAGCCGAGCAGTACTTC. It translates to CSADPTGQAEQYF. The J gene is TRBJ2-7, the V gene TRBV20-1; possibly TRBD1 for D (6 bases). Germline V CDR1 and CDR2: DFQATT, SNEGSKA (reference sequence). With 6 bases removed from V and 6 bases from J, the gap between germline ends came to 18 bases. This CDR3 is 13 amino acids long.

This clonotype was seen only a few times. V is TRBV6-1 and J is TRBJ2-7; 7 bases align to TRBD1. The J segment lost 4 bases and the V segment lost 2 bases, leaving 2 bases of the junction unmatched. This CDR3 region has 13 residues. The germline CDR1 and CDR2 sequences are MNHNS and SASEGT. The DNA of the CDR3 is TGTGCCAGCAGTGAAACCAGGGGGTACGAGCAGTACTTC. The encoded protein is CASSETRGYEQYF.

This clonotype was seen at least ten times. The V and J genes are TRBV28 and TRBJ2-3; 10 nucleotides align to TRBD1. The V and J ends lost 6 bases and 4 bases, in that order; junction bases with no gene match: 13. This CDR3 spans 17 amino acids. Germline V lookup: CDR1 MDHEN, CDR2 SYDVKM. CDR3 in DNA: TGTGCCAGCAGCCAACACACCGGGACAGGGGTGGCAGATACGCAGTATTTT. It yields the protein CASSQHTGTGVADTQYF.

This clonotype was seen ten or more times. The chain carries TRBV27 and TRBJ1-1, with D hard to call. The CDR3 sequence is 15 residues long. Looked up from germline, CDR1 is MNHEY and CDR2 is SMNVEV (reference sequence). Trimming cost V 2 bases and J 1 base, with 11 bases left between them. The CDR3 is CASSLNPGPNTEAFF. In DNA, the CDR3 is TGTGCCAGCAGTTTAAACCCCGGTCCGAACACTGAAGCTTTCTTT.

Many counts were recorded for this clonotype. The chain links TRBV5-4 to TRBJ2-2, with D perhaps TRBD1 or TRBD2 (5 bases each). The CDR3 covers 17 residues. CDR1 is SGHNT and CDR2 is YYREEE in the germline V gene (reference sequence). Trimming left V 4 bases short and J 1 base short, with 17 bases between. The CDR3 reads CASSIPGTSRNTGELFF. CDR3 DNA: TGTGCCAGCAGCATCCCGGGGACGTCCAGGAACACCGGGGAGCTGTTTTTT.

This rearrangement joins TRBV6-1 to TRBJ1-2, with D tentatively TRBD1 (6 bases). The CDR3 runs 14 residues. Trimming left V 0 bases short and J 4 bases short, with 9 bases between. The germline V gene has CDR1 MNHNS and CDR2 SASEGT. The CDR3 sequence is CASSEAGGSYGYTF. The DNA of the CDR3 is TGTGCCAGCAGTGAAGCGGGGGGCAGCTATGGCTACACCTTC.

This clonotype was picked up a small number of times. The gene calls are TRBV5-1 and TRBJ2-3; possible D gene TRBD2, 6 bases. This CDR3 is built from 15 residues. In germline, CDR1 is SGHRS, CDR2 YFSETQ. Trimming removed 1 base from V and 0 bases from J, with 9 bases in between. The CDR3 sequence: CASSLMDYSTDTQYF. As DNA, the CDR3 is TGCGCCAGCAGCTTGATGGACTACAGCACAGATACGCAGTATTTT.

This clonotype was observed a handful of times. CDR3 bases: TGTGCCAGCAGCTCAGAAGCGACTAGCGGAACTTACGAGCAGTACTTC. Its protein is CASSSEATSGTYEQYF. The V and J genes are TRBV11-2 and TRBJ2-7; TRBD2 agrees at 9 bases. The V gene end was trimmed by 4 bases and the J gene end by 4 bases; junction bases not matched to a gene: 11. The CDR3 consists of 16 residues. Germline CDR1 SGHAT, CDR2 FQNNGV.

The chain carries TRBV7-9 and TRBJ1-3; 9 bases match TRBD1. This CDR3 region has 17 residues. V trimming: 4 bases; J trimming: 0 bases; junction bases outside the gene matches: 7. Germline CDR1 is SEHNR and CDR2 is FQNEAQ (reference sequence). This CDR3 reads CASSSGQGHTSGNTIYF. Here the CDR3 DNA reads TGTGCCAGCAGCTCGGGACAGGGCCACACCTCTGGAAACACCATATATTTT.

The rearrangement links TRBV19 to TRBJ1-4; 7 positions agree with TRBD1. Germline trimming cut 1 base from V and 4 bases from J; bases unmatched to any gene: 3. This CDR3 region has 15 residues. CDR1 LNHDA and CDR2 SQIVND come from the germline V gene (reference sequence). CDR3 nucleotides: TGTGCCAGTAGTATAGGAGCAGGGGGTAATGAAAAACTGTTTTTT. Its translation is CASSIGAGGNEKLFF.

The CDR3 DNA sequence: TGTGCCAGCAGAAGCGGACAGGGCTACAATGAGCAGTTCTTC. Its translation: CASRSGQGYNEQFF. The chain is built from TRBV12-3 or TRBV12-4 and TRBJ2-1, with 8 bases fitting TRBD1. This CDR3 spans 14 amino acids. Germline trimming cut 6 bases from V and 3 bases from J; bases unmatched to any gene: 4.

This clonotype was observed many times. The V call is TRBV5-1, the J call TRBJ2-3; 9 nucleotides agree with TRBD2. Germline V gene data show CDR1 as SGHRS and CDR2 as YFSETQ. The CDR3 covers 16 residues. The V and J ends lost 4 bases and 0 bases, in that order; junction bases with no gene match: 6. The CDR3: CASSPSGRTSTDTQYF. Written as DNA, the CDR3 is TGCGCCAGCAGCCCCAGCGGGAGGACTAGCACAGATACGCAGTATTTT.

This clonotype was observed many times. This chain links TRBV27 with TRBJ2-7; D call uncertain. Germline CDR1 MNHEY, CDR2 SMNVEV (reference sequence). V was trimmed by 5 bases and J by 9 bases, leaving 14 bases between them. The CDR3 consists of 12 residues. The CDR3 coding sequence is TGTGCCAGCAGTAAAGACGGGTGGGGGCAGTACTTC. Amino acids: CASSKDGWGQYF.

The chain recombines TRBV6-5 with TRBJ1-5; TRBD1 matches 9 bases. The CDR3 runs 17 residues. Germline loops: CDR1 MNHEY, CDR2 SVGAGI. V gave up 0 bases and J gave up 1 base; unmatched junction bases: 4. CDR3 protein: CASSYSGQGMSNQPQHF. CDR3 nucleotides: TGTGCCAGCAGTTACTCGGGACAGGGTATGAGCAATCAGCCCCAGCATTTT.

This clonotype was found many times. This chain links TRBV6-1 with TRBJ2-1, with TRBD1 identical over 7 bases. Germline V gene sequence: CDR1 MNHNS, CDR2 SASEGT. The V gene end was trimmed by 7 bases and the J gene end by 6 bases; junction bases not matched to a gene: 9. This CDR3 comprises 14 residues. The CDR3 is CASKSTGRVNEQFF. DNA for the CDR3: TGTGCCAGCAAATCGACAGGGCGGGTCAATGAGCAGTTCTTC.

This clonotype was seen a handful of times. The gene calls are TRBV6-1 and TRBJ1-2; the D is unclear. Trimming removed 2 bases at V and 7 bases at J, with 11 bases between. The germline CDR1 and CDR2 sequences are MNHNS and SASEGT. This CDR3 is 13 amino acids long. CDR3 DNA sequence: TGTGCCAGCAGTGAATCCTACACGGGTGGCTACACCTTC. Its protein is CASSESYTGGYTF.

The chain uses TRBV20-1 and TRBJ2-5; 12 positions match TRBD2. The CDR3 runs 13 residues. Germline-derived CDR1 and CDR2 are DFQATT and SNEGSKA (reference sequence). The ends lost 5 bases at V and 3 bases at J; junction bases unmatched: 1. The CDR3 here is CSAPSGREETQYF. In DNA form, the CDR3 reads TGCAGTGCTCCTAGCGGGAGGGAAGAGACCCAGTACTTC.

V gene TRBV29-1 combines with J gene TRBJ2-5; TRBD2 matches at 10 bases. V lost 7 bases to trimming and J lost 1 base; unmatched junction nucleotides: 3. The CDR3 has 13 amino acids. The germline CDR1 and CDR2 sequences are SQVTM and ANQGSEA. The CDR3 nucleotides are TGCAGCGGGGGGACTAGCGCCCAAGAGACCCAGTACTTC. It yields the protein CSGGTSAQETQYF.

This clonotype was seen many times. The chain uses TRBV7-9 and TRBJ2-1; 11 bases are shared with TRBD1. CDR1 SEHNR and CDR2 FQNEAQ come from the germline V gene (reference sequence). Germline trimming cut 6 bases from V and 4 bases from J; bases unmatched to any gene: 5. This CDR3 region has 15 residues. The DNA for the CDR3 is TGTGCCAGCAGTTGGGGACAGGGGGTTTACAATGAGCAGTTCTTC. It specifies CASSWGQGVYNEQFF. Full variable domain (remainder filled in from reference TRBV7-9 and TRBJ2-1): DTGVSQNPRHKITKRGQNVTFRCDPISEHNRLYWYRQTLGQGPEFLTYFQNEAQLEKSRLLSDRFSAERPKGSFSTLEIQRTEQGDSAMYLCASSWGQGVYNEQFFGPGTRLTVL.